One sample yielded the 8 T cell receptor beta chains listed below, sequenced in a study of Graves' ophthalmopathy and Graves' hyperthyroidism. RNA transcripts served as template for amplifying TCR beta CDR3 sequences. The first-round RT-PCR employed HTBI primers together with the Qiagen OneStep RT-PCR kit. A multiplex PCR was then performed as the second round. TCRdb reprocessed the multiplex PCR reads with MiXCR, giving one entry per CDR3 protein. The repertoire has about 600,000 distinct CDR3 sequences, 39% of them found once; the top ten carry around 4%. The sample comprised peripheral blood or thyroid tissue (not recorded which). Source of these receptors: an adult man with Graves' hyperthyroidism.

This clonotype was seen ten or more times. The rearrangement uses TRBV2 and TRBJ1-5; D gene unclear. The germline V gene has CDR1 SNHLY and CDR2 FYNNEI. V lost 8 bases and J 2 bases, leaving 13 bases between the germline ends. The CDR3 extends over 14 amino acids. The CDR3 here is CASLEELGNQPQHF. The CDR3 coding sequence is TGTGCCAGCTTGGAAGAATTGGGCAATCAGCCCCAGCATTTT.

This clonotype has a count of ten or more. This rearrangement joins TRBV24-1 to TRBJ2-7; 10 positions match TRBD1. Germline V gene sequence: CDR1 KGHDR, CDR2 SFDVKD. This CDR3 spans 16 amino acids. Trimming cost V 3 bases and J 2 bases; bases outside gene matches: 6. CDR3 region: CATSDRPGQGTYEQYF. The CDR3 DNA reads TGTGCCACCAGTGATCGTCCGGGACAGGGGACCTACGAGCAGTACTTC.

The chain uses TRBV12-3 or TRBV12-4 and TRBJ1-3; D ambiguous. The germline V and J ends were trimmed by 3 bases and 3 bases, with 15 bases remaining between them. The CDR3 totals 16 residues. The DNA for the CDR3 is TGTGCCAGCAGTTTGAGTCTGTCGGGAAATGGAAACACCATATATTTT. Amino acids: CASSLSLSGNGNTIYF.

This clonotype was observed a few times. DNA for the CDR3: TGTGCCAGTTCGGGGGGGGGGCTCCAAGAGACCCAGTACTTC. Its protein is CASSGGGLQETQYF. The rearrangement uses TRBV6-1 and TRBJ2-5, with 8 bases fitting TRBD2. V lost 9 bases to trimming and J lost 1 base; unmatched junction nucleotides: 7. This CDR3 contains 14 residues. Germline V CDR1 and CDR2: MNHNS, SASEGT.

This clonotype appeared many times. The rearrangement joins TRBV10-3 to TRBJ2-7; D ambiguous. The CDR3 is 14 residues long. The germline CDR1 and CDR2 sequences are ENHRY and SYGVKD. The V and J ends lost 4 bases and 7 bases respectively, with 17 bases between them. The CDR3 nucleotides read TGTGCCATCAGTGGGATAGGGCCCGTCGGAGAGCAGTACTTC. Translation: CAISGIGPVGEQYF.

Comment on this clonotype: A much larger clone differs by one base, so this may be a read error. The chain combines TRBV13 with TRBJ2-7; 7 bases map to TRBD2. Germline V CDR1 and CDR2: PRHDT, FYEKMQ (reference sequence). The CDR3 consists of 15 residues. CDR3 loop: CASSLGGSSSCEQYF. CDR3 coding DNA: TGTGCCAGCAGCTTGGGAGGGTCGAGCTCCTGCGAGCAGTACTTC.

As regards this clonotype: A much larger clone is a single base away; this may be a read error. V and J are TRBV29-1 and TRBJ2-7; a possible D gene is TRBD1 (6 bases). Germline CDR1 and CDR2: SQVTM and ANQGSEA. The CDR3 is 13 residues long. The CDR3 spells CSAREDSSYEQYF. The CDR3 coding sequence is TGCAGTGCTAGAGAGGACAGCTCCTACGAGCAGTACTTC.

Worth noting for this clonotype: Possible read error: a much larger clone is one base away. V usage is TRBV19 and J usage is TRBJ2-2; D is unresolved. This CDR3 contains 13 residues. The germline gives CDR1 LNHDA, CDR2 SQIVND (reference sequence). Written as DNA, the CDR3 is TGTACCAGTAGTACGCAGCCGGCCGGGGAGCTGTTTTTT. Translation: CTSSTQPAGELFF.